This T cell receptor beta chain was sequenced during a study of T cell responses to AZD1222 COVID-19 vaccine. Findings and limits, study-wide: Across the whole spike, CD4 TCRs peaked at regions 160-218 and 743-854. Seropositivity was recorded at baseline in only 5 or 6 AZD1222 recipients.

Profiling relied on immunoSEQ multiplex PCR, and the TCRdb table lists in-frame clones only, not all of them. The sample carries 250,000 to 300,000 clones, around 93% recorded once. Germline V gene data show CDR1 as SGHNT and CDR2 as YYREEE (reference sequence). The CDR3 is 15 residues long. V lost 2 bases and J lost 3, with 14 bases in between. Turning to this clone: Its matching antigen is unknown.

This sequence originates from an adult who received the AZD1222 COVID-19 vaccine. The chain couples TRBV5-4 to TRBJ1-1; possible D gene TRBD1, 5 bases. Sequenced material: peripheral blood, taken 28 days after the second AZD1222 dose. The CDR3 DNA reads as TGTGCCAGCAGCTTCCGTGGGGGGTGGGACACTGAAGCTTTCTTT. Residues: CASSFRGGWDTEAFF. Using reference TRBV5-4 and TRBJ1-1 for the parts outside the CDR3, the full variable domain is ETGVTQSPTHLIKTRGQQVTLRCSSQSGHNTVSWYQQALGQGPQFIFQYYREEENGRGNFPPRFSGLQFPNYSSELNVNALELDDSALYLCASSFRGGWDTEAFFGQGTRLTVV.